Listed below are T cell receptor beta chains from one sample, sequenced in a study of human T cells and chemical hapten exposure. From the RACE reads, TCRdb called clonotypes with MiXCR, one entry per CDR3 protein. The data contain about 81,000 distinct CDR3 sequences, roughly a tenth of them seen just once; the ten biggest clones take up about 2.5%. Sequences were derived from whole blood, sampled in connection with sensitization to the hapten diphenylcyclopropenone (DPC). Source of these receptors: a woman aged 25 to 39 with alopecia areata. Some clones in this sample may be carry-over from other donors' samples. CDR3s include the opening cysteine and the closing phenylalanine or tryptophan. Fields, in order: CDR3 DNA, CDR3 protein, J gene, D gene, clone size, V gene. D genes are given only for firm matches. The listing skips clone size in some rows; elsewhere it reads once, few, many or a size class.

cdr3_nt: TGTGCCAGCAGCGTAAGGGGGGCGTCTGGAAACACCATATATTTT
cdr3_aa: CASSVRGASGNTIYF
j_call: TRBJ1-3
d_call: -
clone_size: many
v_call: TRBV9

cdr3_nt: TGTGCCAGCAGTCCCGGGACAGGGGGATGGGATACGCAGTATTTT
cdr3_aa: CASSPGTGGWDTQYF
j_call: TRBJ2-3
d_call: TRBD1
clone_size: many
v_call: TRBV12-3/TRBV12-4

cdr3_nt: TGCGCCAGCAGCTTGGCGCAGACGAACACCGGGGAGCTGTTTTTT
cdr3_aa: CASSLAQTNTGELFF
j_call: TRBJ2-2
d_call: -
clone_size: many
v_call: TRBV5-1

cdr3_nt: TGTGCCAGCAGCGTCTACAGGGGGCGGGACGAGCAGTACTTC
cdr3_aa: CASSVYRGRDEQYF
j_call: TRBJ2-7
d_call: TRBD1
clone_size: few
v_call: TRBV7-2

cdr3_nt: TGTGCCAGCAGTTTCCTAGCGGCGAACTACGAGCAGTACTTC
cdr3_aa: CASSFLAANYEQYF
j_call: TRBJ2-7
d_call: TRBD2
clone_size: -
v_call: TRBV28

cdr3_nt: TGTGCCAGCTCGGATAATGCATATGGCTACACCTTC
cdr3_aa: CASSDNAYGYTF
j_call: TRBJ1-2
d_call: -
clone_size: many
v_call: TRBV18

cdr3_nt: TGTGCCAGCAGGATAGGACAGATGAACACTGAAGCTTTCTTT
cdr3_aa: CASRIGQMNTEAFF
j_call: TRBJ1-1
d_call: -
clone_size: many
v_call: TRBV28

cdr3_nt: TGCAGCGTTGGCGATCATGGGATCGACTATGGCTACACCTTC
cdr3_aa: CSVGDHGIDYGYTF
j_call: TRBJ1-2
d_call: -
clone_size: few
v_call: TRBV29-1

cdr3_nt: TGCGCCAGCAGCTGGGACAGGGATACGCAGTATTTT
cdr3_aa: CASSWDRDTQYF
j_call: TRBJ2-3
d_call: TRBD1
clone_size: few
v_call: TRBV5-1

cdr3_nt: TGTGCCAGCAGCTTAGTGGGGGGGGCTGGAGATACGCAGTATTTT
cdr3_aa: CASSLVGGAGDTQYF
j_call: TRBJ2-3
d_call: -
clone_size: many
v_call: TRBV7-2

cdr3_nt: TGCAGCGTTCTCAGGGGAGGCACTGAAGCTTTCTTT
cdr3_aa: CSVLRGGTEAFF
j_call: TRBJ1-1
d_call: -
clone_size: many
v_call: TRBV29-1

cdr3_nt: TGTGCCAGCAGCAATTTCGCTATAGGACTAGCGGGGATTTATGTAGATGAGCAGTTCTTC
cdr3_aa: CASSNFAIGLAGIYVDEQFF
j_call: TRBJ2-1
d_call: -
clone_size: -
v_call: TRBV21-1

cdr3_nt: TGTGCCAGCAGCCCTCAGCCCTACGAGCAGTACTTC
cdr3_aa: CASSPQPYEQYF
j_call: TRBJ2-7
d_call: -
clone_size: many
v_call: TRBV12-3/TRBV12-4

cdr3_nt: TGCGCCAGCAGTTTGGGGGGGGTTTTCGAGCAGTACTTC
cdr3_aa: CASSLGGVFEQYF
j_call: TRBJ2-7
d_call: TRBD2
clone_size: many
v_call: TRBV10-2

cdr3_nt: TGCAGCGTTGATAGACTAGCGGGACCGGGGGAGCAGTTCTTC
cdr3_aa: CSVDRLAGPGEQFF
j_call: TRBJ2-1
d_call: TRBD2
clone_size: many
v_call: TRBV29-1

cdr3_nt: TGCGCCAGCAGCCGATTACGGACAGGGACAGGAGGGAACACCGGGGAGCTGTTTTTT
cdr3_aa: CASSRLRTGTGGNTGELFF
j_call: TRBJ2-2
d_call: TRBD1
clone_size: many
v_call: TRBV5-1

cdr3_nt: TGTGCCAGCAGTTTGGGGGCCGGGGGGCCCCAGCATTTT
cdr3_aa: CASSLGAGGPQHF
j_call: TRBJ1-5
d_call: -
clone_size: many
v_call: TRBV12-3/TRBV12-4

cdr3_nt: TGTGCCTGGACAATTATGGGGACAGGGGCCGGCTACACCTTC
cdr3_aa: CAWTIMGTGAGYTF
j_call: TRBJ1-2
d_call: TRBD1
clone_size: -
v_call: TRBV30

cdr3_nt: TGTGCCAGCAGCGCGGGACTAGCGGGAGGGAATGAGCAGTTCTTC
cdr3_aa: CASSAGLAGGNEQFF
j_call: TRBJ2-1
d_call: TRBD2
clone_size: -
v_call: TRBV7-6

cdr3_nt: TGTGCCAGCAGTTCCGGGACAGGGGCTGCGAGAGAAAAACTGTTTTTT
cdr3_aa: CASSSGTGAAREKLFF
j_call: TRBJ1-4
d_call: TRBD1
clone_size: few
v_call: TRBV12-3/TRBV12-4

cdr3_nt: TGCGCCAGCAGTGAGGCTCAACCCGGGACAGGGGCGGCCTACGAGCAGTACTTC
cdr3_aa: CASSEAQPGTGAAYEQYF
j_call: TRBJ2-7
d_call: TRBD1
clone_size: few
v_call: TRBV10-2

cdr3_nt: TGCGCCAGCAGCGGGGACAGGGAATCGGACAATGAGCAGTTCTTC
cdr3_aa: CASSGDRESDNEQFF
j_call: TRBJ2-1
d_call: TRBD1
clone_size: -
v_call: TRBV5-1

cdr3_nt: TGTGCCCTCGGACAGGGCACCTACAATGAGCAGTTCTTC
cdr3_aa: CALGQGTYNEQFF
j_call: TRBJ2-1
d_call: TRBD1
clone_size: many
v_call: TRBV6-2/TRBV6-3

cdr3_nt: TGCAGCGTTGCCCAGGGGGCTGGAAACACCATATATTTT
cdr3_aa: CSVAQGAGNTIYF
j_call: TRBJ1-3
d_call: TRBD1
clone_size: many
v_call: TRBV29-1